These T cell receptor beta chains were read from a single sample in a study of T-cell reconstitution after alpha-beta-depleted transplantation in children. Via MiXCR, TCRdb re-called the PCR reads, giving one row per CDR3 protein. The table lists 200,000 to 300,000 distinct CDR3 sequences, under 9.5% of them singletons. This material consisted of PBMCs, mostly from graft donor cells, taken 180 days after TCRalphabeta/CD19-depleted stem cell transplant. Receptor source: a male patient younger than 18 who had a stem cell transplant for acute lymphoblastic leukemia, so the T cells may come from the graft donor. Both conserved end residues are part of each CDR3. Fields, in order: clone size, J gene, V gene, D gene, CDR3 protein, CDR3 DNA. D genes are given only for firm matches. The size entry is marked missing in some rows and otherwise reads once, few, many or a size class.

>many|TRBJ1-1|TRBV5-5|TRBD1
CASSLARSGTENTEAFF
TGTGCCAGCAGCTTGGCCCGCAGCGGGACAGAAAACACTGAAGCTTTCTTT
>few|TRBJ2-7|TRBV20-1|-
CSAEGVGAYEQYF
TGCAGTGCTGAGGGAGTCGGCGCTTACGAGCAGTACTTC
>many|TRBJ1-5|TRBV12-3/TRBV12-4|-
CASSLQGNQPQHF
TGTGCCAGCAGTTTACAGGGAAATCAGCCCCAGCATTTT
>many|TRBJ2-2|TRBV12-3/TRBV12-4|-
CASRPSDRLGTGELFF
TGTGCCAGCAGGCCGAGTGACAGGCTCGGGACCGGGGAGCTGTTTTTT
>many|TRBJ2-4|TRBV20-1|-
CSASPLSAKNIQYF
TGCAGTGCTAGTCCACTCTCAGCCAAAAACATTCAGTACTTC
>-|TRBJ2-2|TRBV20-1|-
CSARLNTGDLFF
TGCAGTGCGAGATTGAACACCGGGGACCTGTTTTTT
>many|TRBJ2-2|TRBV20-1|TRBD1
CSAKDRGNGELFF
TGCAGTGCTAAGGACAGGGGAAACGGGGAGCTGTTTTTT
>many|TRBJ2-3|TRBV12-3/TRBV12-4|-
CASSFRGAGTDTQYF
TGTGCCAGCAGTTTTCGCGGGGCTGGCACAGATACGCAGTATTTT
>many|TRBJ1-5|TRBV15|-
CATSREVESNQPQHF
TGTGCCACCAGCAGAGAAGTGGAAAGCAATCAGCCCCAGCATTTT
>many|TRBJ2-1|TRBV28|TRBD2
CASSSSSGRPPSYNEQFF
TGTGCCAGCAGTTCCTCTAGCGGGAGACCCCCGTCCTACAATGAGCAGTTCTTC
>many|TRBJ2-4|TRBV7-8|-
CASSLGSDGKNIQYF
TGTGCCAGCAGCTTAGGATCGGACGGGAAAAACATTCAGTACTTC
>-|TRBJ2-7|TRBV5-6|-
CASSPGPQGEQYF
TGTGCCAGCAGCCCCGGGCCCCAGGGGGAGCAGTACTTC
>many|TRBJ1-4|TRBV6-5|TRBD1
CASSYRGQGEKLFF
TGTGCCAGCAGTTACAGGGGGCAGGGAGAAAAACTGTTTTTT
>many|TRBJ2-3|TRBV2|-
CASSEAWASYRDTQYF
TGTGCCAGCAGTGAAGCGTGGGCTAGTTACAGAGATACGCAGTATTTT
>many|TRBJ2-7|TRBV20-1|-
CSVGTYFYEQYF
TGCAGTGTAGGGACTTATTTCTACGAGCAGTACTTC
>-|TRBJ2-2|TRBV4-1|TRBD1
CASSQDGTVNTGELFF
TGCGCCAGCAGCCAAGACGGGACAGTGAACACCGGGGAGCTGTTTTTT
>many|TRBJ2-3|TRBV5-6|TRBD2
CASSQTSMGVGTQYF
TGTGCCAGCAGCCAGACTAGCATGGGTGTGGGTACGCAGTATTTT
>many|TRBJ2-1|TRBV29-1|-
CSVAHNEQFF
TGCAGCGTTGCCCACAATGAGCAGTTCTTC
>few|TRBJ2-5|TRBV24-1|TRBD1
CATSNPSGGQETQYF
TGTGCCACCAGCAACCCGTCAGGGGGTCAAGAGACCCAGTACTTC
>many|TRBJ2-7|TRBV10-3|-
CAIKGMGVPYEQYF
TGTGCCATCAAAGGGATGGGGGTACCCTACGAGCAGTACTTC
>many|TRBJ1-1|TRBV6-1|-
CASSEEEWRGYNTEAFF
TGTGCCAGCAGTGAAGAGGAGTGGAGGGGATACAACACTGAAGCTTTCTTT
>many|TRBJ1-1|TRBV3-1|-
CASSGQIMNTEAFF
TGTGCCAGCAGCGGGCAGATCATGAACACTGAAGCTTTCTTT
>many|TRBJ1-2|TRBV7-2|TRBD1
CASSLDRAGGYTF
TGTGCCAGCAGCCTGGACAGGGCGGGCGGCTACACCTTC
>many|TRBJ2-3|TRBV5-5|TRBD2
CASTDRTSGAYTQYF
TGTGCCAGCACCGACCGGACTAGCGGGGCGTATACGCAGTATTTT
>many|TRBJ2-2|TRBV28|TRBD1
CASSFGQGGGSGELFF
TGTGCCAGCAGTTTCGGACAGGGGGGGGGATCCGGGGAGCTGTTTTTT
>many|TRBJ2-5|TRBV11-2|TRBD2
CASSSGGGTQYF
TGTGCCAGCAGCTCCGGGGGGGGAACCCAGTACTTC
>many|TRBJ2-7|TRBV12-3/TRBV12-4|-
CASSRGTAYEQYF
TGTGCCAGCAGTCGGGGGACAGCTTACGAGCAGTACTTC
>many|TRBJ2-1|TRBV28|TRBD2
CASSGLAGFYNEQFF
TGTGCCAGCAGTGGACTAGCGGGGTTTTACAATGAGCAGTTCTTC
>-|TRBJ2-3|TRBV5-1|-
CASSSSFSTDTQYF
TGCGCCAGCAGCTCCAGTTTTAGCACAGATACGCAGTATTTT
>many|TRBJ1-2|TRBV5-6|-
CASSSLPSYTF
TGTGCCAGCAGCTCCCTTCCTAGCTACACCTTC
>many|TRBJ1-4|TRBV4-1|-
CASSQELARGEKLFF
TGCGCCAGCAGCCAAGAGTTGGCCAGGGGCGAAAAACTGTTTTTT
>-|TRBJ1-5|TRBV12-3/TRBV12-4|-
CASSLRGVDNQPQHF
TGTGCCAGCAGTTTAAGGGGTGTTGACAATCAGCCCCAGCATTTT
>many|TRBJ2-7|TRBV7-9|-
CASSLRVHEQYF
TGTGCCAGCAGCTTAAGGGTCCACGAGCAGTACTTC
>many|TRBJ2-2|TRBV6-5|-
CASSYLQNTGELFF
TGTGCCAGCAGTTACCTCCAGAACACCGGGGAGCTGTTTTTT
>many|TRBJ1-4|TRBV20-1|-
CSARDGGGDEKLFF
TGCAGTGCTAGAGATGGCGGTGGGGATGAAAAACTGTTTTTT
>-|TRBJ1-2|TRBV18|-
CASSPPNYAGLRRVGYTF
TGTGCCAGCTCACCACCTAATTACGCGGGACTCCGGAGGGTAGGCTACACCTTC
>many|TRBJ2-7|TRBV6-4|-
CASSDRGAHEQYF
TGTGCCAGCAGTGACAGGGGAGCCCACGAGCAGTACTTC
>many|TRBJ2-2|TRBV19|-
CASTQVGELFF
TGTGCCAGTACCCAAGTTGGGGAGCTGTTTTTT
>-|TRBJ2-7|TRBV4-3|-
CASSQGGGPGYEQYF
TGCGCCAGCAGCCAAGGGGGGGGGCCCGGGTACGAGCAGTACTTC
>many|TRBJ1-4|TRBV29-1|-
CSVGGSSNEKLFF
TGCAGCGTTGGGGGCAGCTCGAATGAAAAACTGTTTTTT
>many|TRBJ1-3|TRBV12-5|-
CASGTGHNSGNTIYF
TGTGCTAGTGGAACCGGACACAACTCTGGAAACACCATATATTTT
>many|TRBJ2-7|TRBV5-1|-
CASSLGTNYEQYF
TGCGCCAGCAGCTTGGGGACTAACTACGAGCAGTACTTC
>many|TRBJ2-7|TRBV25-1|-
CASGHRGDEQYF
TGTGCCAGCGGTCACAGAGGGGACGAGCAGTACTTC
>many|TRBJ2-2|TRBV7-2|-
CASRTLTGPGELFF
TGTGCCAGCAGAACACTTACGGGGCCCGGGGAGCTGTTTTTT
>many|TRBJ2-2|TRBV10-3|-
CAITSGADTGELFF
TGTGCCATCACTTCAGGGGCGGACACCGGGGAGCTGTTTTTT
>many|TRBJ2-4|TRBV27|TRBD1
CASSLSWDRSNIQYF
TGTGCCAGCAGTTTATCGTGGGACAGGAGTAACATTCAGTACTTC
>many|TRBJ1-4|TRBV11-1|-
CASSLEGQDEEKLFF
TGTGCCAGCAGCTTAGAGGGGCAGGACGAAGAAAAACTGTTTTTT
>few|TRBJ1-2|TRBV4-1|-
CASSQGEKLYGYTF
TGCGCCAGCAGCCAAGGAGAGAAGCTCTATGGCTACACCTTC